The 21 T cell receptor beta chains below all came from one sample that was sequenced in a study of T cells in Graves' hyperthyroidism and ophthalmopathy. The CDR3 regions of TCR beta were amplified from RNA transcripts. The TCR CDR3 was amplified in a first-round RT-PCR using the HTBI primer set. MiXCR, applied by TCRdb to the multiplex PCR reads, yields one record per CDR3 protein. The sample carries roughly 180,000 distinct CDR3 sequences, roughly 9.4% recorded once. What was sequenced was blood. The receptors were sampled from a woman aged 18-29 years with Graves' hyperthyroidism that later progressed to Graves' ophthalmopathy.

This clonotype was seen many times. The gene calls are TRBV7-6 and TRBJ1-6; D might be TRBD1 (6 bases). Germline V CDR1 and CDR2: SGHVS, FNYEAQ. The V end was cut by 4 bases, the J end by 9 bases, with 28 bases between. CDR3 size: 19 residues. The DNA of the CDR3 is TGTGCCAGCAGCTCCTACCACAACCTACCGGGACAAGAACCTTCACCCCTCCACTTT. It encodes CASSSYHNLPGQEPSPLHF.

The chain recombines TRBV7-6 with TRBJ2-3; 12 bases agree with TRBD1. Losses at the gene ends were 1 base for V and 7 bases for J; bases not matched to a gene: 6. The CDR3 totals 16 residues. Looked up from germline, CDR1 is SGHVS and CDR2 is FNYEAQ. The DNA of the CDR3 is TGTGCCAGCAGCTTAGGGTCGGGACAGGGGGCATATACGCAGTATTTT. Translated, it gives CASSLGSGQGAYTQYF.

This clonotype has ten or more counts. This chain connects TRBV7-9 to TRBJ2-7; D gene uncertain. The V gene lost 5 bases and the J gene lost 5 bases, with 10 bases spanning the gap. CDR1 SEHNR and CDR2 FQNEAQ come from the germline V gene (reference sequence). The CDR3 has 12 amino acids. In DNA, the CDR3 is TGTGCCAGCAGCCCCTCCGTTAACGAGCAGTACTTC. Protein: CASSPSVNEQYF. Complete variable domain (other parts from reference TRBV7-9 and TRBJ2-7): DTGVSQNPRHKITKRGQNVTFRCDPISEHNRLYWYRQTLGQGPEFLTYFQNEAQLEKSRLLSDRFSAERPKGSFSTLEIQRTEQGDSAMYLCASSPSVNEQYFGPGTRLTVT.

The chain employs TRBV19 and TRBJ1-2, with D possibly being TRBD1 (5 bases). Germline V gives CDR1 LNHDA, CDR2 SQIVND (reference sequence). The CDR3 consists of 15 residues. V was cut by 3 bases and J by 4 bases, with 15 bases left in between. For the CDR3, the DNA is TGTGCCAGTAGTATTGGTCAGGGTAGGTCCTATGGCTACACCTTC. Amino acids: CASSIGQGRSYGYTF.

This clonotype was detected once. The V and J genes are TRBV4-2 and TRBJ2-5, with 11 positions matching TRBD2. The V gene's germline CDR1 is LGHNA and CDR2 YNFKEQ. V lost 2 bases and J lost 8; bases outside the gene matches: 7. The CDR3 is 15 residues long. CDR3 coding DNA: TGTGCCAGCAGCCAATTAGCGGGGGGGCAGGATACCCAGTACTTC. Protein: CASSQLAGGQDTQYF.

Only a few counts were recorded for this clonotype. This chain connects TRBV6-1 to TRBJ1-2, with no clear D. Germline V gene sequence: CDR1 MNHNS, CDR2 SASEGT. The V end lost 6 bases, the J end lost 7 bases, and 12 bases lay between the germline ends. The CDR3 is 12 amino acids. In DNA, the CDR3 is TGTGCCAGCAGGGGTACGGAGAGTGGCTACACCTTC. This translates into CASRGTESGYTF.

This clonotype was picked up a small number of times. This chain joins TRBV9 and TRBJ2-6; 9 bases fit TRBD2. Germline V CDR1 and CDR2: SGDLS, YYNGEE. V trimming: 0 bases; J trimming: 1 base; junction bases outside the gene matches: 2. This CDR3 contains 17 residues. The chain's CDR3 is CASSVGLAASGANVLTF. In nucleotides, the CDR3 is TGTGCCAGCAGCGTAGGACTAGCGGCATCTGGGGCCAACGTCCTGACTTTC.

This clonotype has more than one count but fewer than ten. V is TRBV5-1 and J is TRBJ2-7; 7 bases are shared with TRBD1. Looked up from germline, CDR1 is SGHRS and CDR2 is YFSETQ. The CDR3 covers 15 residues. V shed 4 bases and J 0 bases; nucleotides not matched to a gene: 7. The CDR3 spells CASSITGTDSYEQYF. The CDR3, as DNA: TGCGCCAGCAGCATCACCGGGACAGACTCCTACGAGCAGTACTTC.

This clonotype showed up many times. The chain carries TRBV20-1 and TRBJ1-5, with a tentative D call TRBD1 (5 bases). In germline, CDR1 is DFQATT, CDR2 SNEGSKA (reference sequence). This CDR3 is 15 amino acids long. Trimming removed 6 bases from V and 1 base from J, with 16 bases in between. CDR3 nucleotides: TGCAGTGCCGGCGTGGGGCAGGGCAGCAATCAGCCCCAGCATTTT. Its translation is CSAGVGQGSNQPQHF.

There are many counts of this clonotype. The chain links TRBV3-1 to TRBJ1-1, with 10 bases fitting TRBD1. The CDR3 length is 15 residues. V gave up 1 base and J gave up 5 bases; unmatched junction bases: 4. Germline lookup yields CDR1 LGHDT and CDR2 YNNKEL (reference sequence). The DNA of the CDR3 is TGTGCCAGCAGCCAAGCAGACAGGGGGCGGACTGAAGCTTTCTTT. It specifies CASSQADRGRTEAFF.

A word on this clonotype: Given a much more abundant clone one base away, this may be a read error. The CDR3 protein is CSCFGTGSFAASTDTQYF. In nucleotides, the CDR3 is TGCAGTTGTTTCGGGACAGGGAGTTTTGCCGCTAGCACAGATACGCAGTATTTT. This chain joins TRBV20-1 and TRBJ2-3; 9 nucleotides align to TRBD1. J gave up 0 bases and V 8 bases, and 18 bases lay outside the gene matches. CDR1 and CDR2 (germline): DFQATT, SNEGSKA (reference sequence). The CDR3 spans 18 residues.

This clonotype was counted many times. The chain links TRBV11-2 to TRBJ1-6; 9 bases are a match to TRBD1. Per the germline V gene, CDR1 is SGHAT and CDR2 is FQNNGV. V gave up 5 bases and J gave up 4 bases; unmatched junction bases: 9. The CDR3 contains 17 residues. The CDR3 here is CASSRTGGRGYNSPLHF. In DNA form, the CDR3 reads TGTGCCAGCAGCCGTACAGGGGGCCGAGGGTATAATTCACCCCTCCACTTT.

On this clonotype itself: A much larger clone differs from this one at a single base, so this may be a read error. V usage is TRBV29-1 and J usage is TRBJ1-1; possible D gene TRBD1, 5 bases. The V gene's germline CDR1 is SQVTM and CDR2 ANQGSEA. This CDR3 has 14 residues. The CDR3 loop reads CSVEVRDLNTEVFF. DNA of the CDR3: TGCAGCGTTGAAGTCCGGGACCTGAACACTGAAGTTTTCTTT.

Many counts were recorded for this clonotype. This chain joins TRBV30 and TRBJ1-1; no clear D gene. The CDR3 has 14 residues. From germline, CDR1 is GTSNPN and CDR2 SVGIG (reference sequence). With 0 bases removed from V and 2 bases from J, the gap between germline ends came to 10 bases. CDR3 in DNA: TGTGCCTGGAGTGTACGAGGAATCAACACTGAAGCTTTCTTT. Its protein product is CAWSVRGINTEAFF.

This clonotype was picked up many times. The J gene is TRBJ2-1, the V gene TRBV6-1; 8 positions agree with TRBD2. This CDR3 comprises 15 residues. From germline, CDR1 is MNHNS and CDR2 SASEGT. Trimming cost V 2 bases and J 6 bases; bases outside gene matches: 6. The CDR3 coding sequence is TGTGCCAGCAGTGAATCCTCGGGAGGGCCCAATGAGCAGTTCTTC. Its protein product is CASSESSGGPNEQFF.

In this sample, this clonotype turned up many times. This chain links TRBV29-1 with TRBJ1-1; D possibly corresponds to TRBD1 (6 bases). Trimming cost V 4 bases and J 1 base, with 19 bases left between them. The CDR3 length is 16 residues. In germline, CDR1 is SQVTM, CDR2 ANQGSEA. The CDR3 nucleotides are TGCAGCGTTGGGAGAGGGGACACCGGCCGGAACACTGAAGCTTTCTTT. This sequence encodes CSVGRGDTGRNTEAFF.

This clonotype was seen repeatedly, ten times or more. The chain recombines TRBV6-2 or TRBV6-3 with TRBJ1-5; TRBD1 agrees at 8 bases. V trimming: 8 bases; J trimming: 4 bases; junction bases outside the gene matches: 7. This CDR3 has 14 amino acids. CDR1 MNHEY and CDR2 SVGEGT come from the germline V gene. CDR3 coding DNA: TGTGCCAGCCACAGGGGGATCGGGAATCAGCCCCAGCATTTT. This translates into CASHRGIGNQPQHF.

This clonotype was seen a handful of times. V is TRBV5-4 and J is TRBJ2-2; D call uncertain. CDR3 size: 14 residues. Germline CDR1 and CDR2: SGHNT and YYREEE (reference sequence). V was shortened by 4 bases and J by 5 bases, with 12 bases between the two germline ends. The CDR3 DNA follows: TGTGCCAGCAGCCCGGATGGAATAACCGGGGAGCTGTTTTTT. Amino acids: CASSPDGITGELFF.

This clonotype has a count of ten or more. The CDR3 reads CASSLVRGRVRYNEQFF. Here the CDR3 DNA reads TGTGCCAGCAGCTTAGTTCGCGGGAGGGTTAGGTACAATGAGCAGTTCTTC. This rearrangement joins TRBV11-2 to TRBJ2-1; 9 bases are a match to TRBD2. Germline trimming cut 1 base from V and 4 bases from J; bases unmatched to any gene: 8. The CDR3 has 17 amino acids. CDR1 and CDR2 (germline): SGHAT, FQNNGV.

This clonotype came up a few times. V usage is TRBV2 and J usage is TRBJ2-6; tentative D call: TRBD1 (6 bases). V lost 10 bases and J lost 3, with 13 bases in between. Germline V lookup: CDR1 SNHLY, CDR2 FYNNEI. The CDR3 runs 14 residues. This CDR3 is CAKETGFGANVLTF. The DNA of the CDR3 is TGTGCCAAGGAAACAGGGTTTGGGGCCAACGTCCTGACTTTC.

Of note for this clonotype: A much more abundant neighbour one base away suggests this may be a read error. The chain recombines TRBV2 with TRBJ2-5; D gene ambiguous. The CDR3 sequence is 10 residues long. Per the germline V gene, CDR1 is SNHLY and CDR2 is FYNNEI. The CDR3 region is CASRLENQYF. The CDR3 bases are TGTGCCAGCAGGTTAGAGAACCAGTACTTC.